Below, 3 T cell receptor beta chains from the same sample are listed, as sequenced in a study of somatic mutations in cytotoxic T cells in rheumatoid arthritis. Here immunoSEQ multiplex PCR was the method, and the copy in TCRdb shows in-frame clones only, minus some. The sample lists about 14,000 clones; around 78% were seen once. Specimen: CD8+ T cells sorted from blood. The receptors here all came from an adult with rheumatoid arthritis.

J is TRBJ2-1 and V is TRBV7-3; no clear D. From germline, CDR1 is SGHTA and CDR2 FQGTGA. V lost 5 bases, J lost 7 bases, and 9 bases lay in between. This CDR3 has 12 amino acids. The CDR3 DNA sequence: TGTGCCAGCAGCCCTACTGGAAATGAGCAGTTCTTC. Translating gives CASSPTGNEQFF. The complete variable domain, with remaining parts taken from reference TRBV7-3 and TRBJ2-1, reads GAGVSQTPSNKVTEKGKYVELRCDPISGHTALYWYRQSLGQGPEFLIYFQGTGAADDSGLPNDRFFAVRPEGSVSTLKIQRTERGDSAVYLCASSPTGNEQFFGPGTRLTVL.

The V call is TRBV9, the J call TRBJ2-3; no definite D call. CDR1 is SGDLS, CDR2 YYNGEE, per germline. The CDR3 is made up of 17 amino acids. Trimming shortened V by 0 bases and J by 1 base, and 15 bases separated the two germline ends. The CDR3 bases are TGTGCCAGCAGCGTAGCATATCGGTTGGTAGGCACAGATACGCAGTATTTT. Translating it yields CASSVAYRLVGTDTQYF.

V usage is TRBV4-2 and J usage is TRBJ2-1; the D gene is possibly TRBD2 (6 bases). V was cut by 3 bases and J by 6 bases, with 12 bases left in between. Germline loops: CDR1 LGHNA, CDR2 YNFKEQ. CDR3 length: 14 amino acids. This CDR3 reads CASSQAGLTNEQFF. CDR3 coding DNA: TGTGCCAGCAGCCAGGCGGGACTTACCAATGAGCAGTTCTTC.